Sequencing of this T cell receptor (beta chain) was carried out in a study of tissue T cells after allogeneic stem cell transplantation. Study in general: Viable blood and marrow gave sorted CD3+ T cells if numbers allowed. The study's findings and limits: Few T cell clones were shared across patients, but motif clusters showed tissue-specific shared signatures.

As for this clone: Its target is unknown.

Using immunoSEQ multiplex PCR, the repertoire was profiled, and TCRdb retains in-frame clones only, with some absent. The sample yields about 6,000 clones, about three quarters seen once. Trimming took 5 bases from V and 4 from J, leaving 14 bases between them. The CDR3 has 14 residues. Germline CDR1 is SGHVS and CDR2 is FQNEAQ. The material sequenced was blood, taken before transplantation. This chain links TRBV7-8 with TRBJ2-5; D remains unclear. The clonotype originates from a man between 40 and 70 years old who later had graft-versus-host disease after an allogeneic stem cell transplant. DNA of the CDR3: TGTGCCAGCAGCCCCATAGTTGGTTTAGAGACCCAGTACTTC. This gives the protein CASSPIVGLETQYF.